The 22 T cell receptor beta chains below were found in one sample sequenced in a study of cytomegalovirus exposure and HLA in healthy donors. Both 60 Vbeta primers and 13 Jbeta primers went into the PCR. Sequencing was performed with immunoSEQ multiplex PCR; in TCRdb, only in-frame clones are kept and a portion is missing. This table holds over 100,000 clones, 65% to 90% found once. Material: PBMCs. The receptor set was obtained from a woman between 25 and 40 years old in good health and CMV-seronegative.

This chain connects TRBV19 to TRBJ1-2, with 7 bases lining up with TRBD1. Per germline, CDR1 LNHDA and CDR2 SQIVND (reference sequence). Losses at the gene ends were 4 bases for V and 8 bases for J; bases not matched to a gene: 4. CDR3 length: 12 residues. The CDR3 loop reads CASSTGGIGYTF. CDR3 nucleotide sequence: TGTGCCAGTAGTACAGGGGGTATAGGCTACACCTTC.

The chain couples TRBV14 to TRBJ2-7; a possible D gene is TRBD2 (5 bases). Germline V gene sequence: CDR1 SGHDN, CDR2 FVKESK. V dropped 3 bases and J dropped 5 bases, with 14 bases sitting between them. There are 14 residues in the CDR3. For the CDR3, the DNA is TGTGCCAGCAGCCACCGGACTCATCGACACGAGCAGTACTTC. This gives the protein CASSHRTHRHEQYF.

The chain joins TRBV9 to TRBJ2-1; tentatively, D is TRBD2 (6 bases). CDR1 is SGDLS, CDR2 YYNGEE, per germline. The CDR3 consists of 14 residues. V lost 0 bases to trimming and J lost 4 bases, with 8 bases between them. CDR3: CASSVGGVYNEQFF. CDR3 sequence (DNA): TGTGCCAGCAGCGTAGGGGGGGTTTACAATGAGCAGTTCTTC.

This clone appeared once. The rearrangement uses TRBV5-8 and TRBJ1-2; D might be TRBD1 (5 bases). The CDR3 has 14 amino acids. In germline, CDR1 is SGHTS, CDR2 YDEGEE. V was clipped by 0 bases and J by 5 bases, with 11 bases between them. DNA of the CDR3: TGTGCCAGCAGCTTGGGCAGGGAGGGGTATGGCTACACCTTC. Translating it yields CASSLGREGYGYTF.

The chain joins TRBV25-1 to TRBJ2-3; D is ambiguous. Germline V gives CDR1 MGHDK, CDR2 SYGVNS. V shed 7 bases and J shed 1 base, with 9 bases lying between them. This CDR3 is built from 13 residues. The CDR3, as DNA: TGTGCCAGCATCCGGCAGGGCACAGATACGCAGTATTTT. This encodes CASIRQGTDTQYF. Full variable domain (outside the CDR3, taken from reference TRBV25-1 and TRBJ2-3): EADIYQTPRYLVIGTGKKITLECSQTMGHDKMYWYQQDPGMELHLIHYSYGVNSTEKGDLSSESTVSRIRTEHFPLTLESARPSHTSQYLCASIRQGTDTQYFGPGTRLTVL.

The J gene is TRBJ1-1, the V gene TRBV27, with TRBD1 matching 9 bases. Germline lookup yields CDR1 MNHEY and CDR2 SMNVEV (reference sequence). The CDR3 is 16 amino acids. J gave up 5 bases and V 2 bases, and 9 bases lay outside the gene matches. CDR3 loop: CASSLMGQGPRTEAFF. DNA of the CDR3: TGTGCCAGCAGTTTAATGGGACAGGGACCTAGGACTGAAGCTTTCTTT.

The chain carries TRBV19 and TRBJ2-1, with 8 bases lining up with TRBD2. The CDR3 spans 15 residues. Germline-derived CDR1 and CDR2 are LNHDA and SQIVND (reference sequence). The trim removed 1 base at V and 5 bases at J, leaving 4 bases unmatched. The CDR3 is CASSIAAGDNNEQFF. CDR3 DNA: TGTGCCAGTAGTATAGCAGCGGGAGACAACAATGAGCAGTTCTTC.

The CDR3 nucleotides read TGTGCCTGGAGTTTCGCCCGGACTTTTCCCGCCACTTTCTTT. Protein: CAWSFARTFPATFF. This rearrangement joins TRBV30 to TRBJ1-1; the D is unclear. This CDR3 region has 14 residues. V dropped 2 bases and J dropped 12 bases, with 22 bases sitting between them. Germline V gene data show CDR1 as GTSNPN and CDR2 as SVGIG (reference sequence).

The V call is TRBV28, the J call TRBJ2-3, with a tentative D call TRBD1 (6 bases). V dropped 5 bases and J dropped 0 bases, with 15 bases sitting between them. This CDR3 comprises 16 residues. Germline CDR1 MDHEN, CDR2 SYDVKM. CDR3 DNA sequence: TGTGCCAGCAGTCCACAGGGCTACCCTAGCACAGATACGCAGTATTTT. It translates to CASSPQGYPSTDTQYF.

This chain connects TRBV5-6 to TRBJ1-1; D gene unclear. Trimming took off 0 bases at V and 3 bases at J, with 6 bases between the two ends. There are 13 residues in the CDR3. CDR1 is SGHDT, CDR2 YYEEEE, per germline. The CDR3 spells CASSLAPDTEAFF. Written as DNA, the CDR3 is TGTGCCAGCAGCTTGGCCCCGGACACTGAAGCTTTCTTT.

This clone was observed a few times. The V gene is TRBV6-1, the J gene TRBJ2-1, with 9 bases that match TRBD2. CDR3 length: 14 amino acids. Trimming removed 6 bases from V and 8 bases from J; junction bases left unmatched: 8. The V gene's germline CDR1 is MNHNS and CDR2 SASEGT. CDR3 nucleotides: TGTGCCAGCAGATCCGGGACTAGCATGTATGAGCAGTTCTTC. Amino acid sequence: CASRSGTSMYEQFF.

The CDR3 DNA reads TGTGCCAGCAGACTCGATCTTATAAGCAATCAGCCCCAGCATTTT. Translating it yields CASRLDLISNQPQHF. The V and J genes are TRBV7-2 and TRBJ1-5; D is undetermined. V lost 6 bases to trimming and J lost 1 base, with 13 bases between them. Per germline, CDR1 SGHTA and CDR2 FQGNSA. The CDR3 loop spans 15 amino acids. Complete variable domain (other parts from reference TRBV7-2 and TRBJ1-5): GAGVSQSPSNKVTEKGKDVELRCDPISGHTALYWYRQSLGQGLEFLIYFQGNSAPDKSGLPSDRFSAERTGGSVSTLTIQRTQQEDSAVYLCASRLDLISNQPQHFGDGTRLSIL.

The rearrangement joins TRBV29-1 to TRBJ1-1; D remains ambiguous. The ends were cut back, 7 bases at V and 2 bases at J, with 14 bases in the middle. This CDR3 spans 13 amino acids. CDR1 and CDR2 from the germline V gene are SQVTM and ANQGSEA. As DNA, the CDR3 is TGCAGCGCCCGAGAGGCCCAAAACACTGAAGCTTTCTTT. Residues: CSAREAQNTEAFF.

The chain employs TRBV19 and TRBJ1-2; 10 bases line up with TRBD1. With 5 bases clipped from V and 13 bases from J, the junction kept 7 bases outside the gene matches. CDR3 length: 12 amino acids. CDR1 and CDR2 (germline): LNHDA, SQIVND (reference sequence). CDR3: CASSPRDRGPTF. DNA of the CDR3: TGTGCCAGTAGTCCTCGGGACAGGGGTCCCACCTTC.

This clone was seen just once. V and J are TRBV29-1 and TRBJ1-1; 9 nucleotides align to TRBD1. V dropped 7 bases and J dropped 5; count of bases not matched to a gene: 11. The CDR3 loop spans 14 amino acids. Germline CDR1 is SQVTM and CDR2 is ANQGSEA. The CDR3 DNA reads as TGCAGCGGGACAGGGGCAATGGGTAGGACTGAAGCTTTCTTT. Protein: CSGTGAMGRTEAFF. Filled out from reference TRBV29-1 and TRBJ1-1, the complete variable domain reads SAVISQKPSRDICQRGTSLTIQCQVDSQVTMMFWYRQQPGQSLTLIATANQGSEATYESGFVIDKFPISRPNLTFSTLTVSNMSPEDSSIYLCSGTGAMGRTEAFFGQGTRLTVV.

The chain combines TRBV10-2 with TRBJ2-3, with 8 positions matching TRBD2. CDR1 and CDR2 (germline): WSHSY, SAAADI. The V and J ends lost 4 bases and 2 bases, in that order; junction bases with no gene match: 17. The CDR3 contains 19 residues. CDR3 loop: CASSGPGGASRAFTDTQYF. The CDR3 nucleotides read TGCGCCAGCAGTGGCCCGGGGGGGGCTAGCAGGGCTTTCACAGATACGCAGTATTTT.

The chain links TRBV19 to TRBJ2-1; D may be TRBD2 (5 bases). Germline CDR1 is LNHDA and CDR2 is SQIVND (reference sequence). This CDR3 spans 12 amino acids. V was shortened by 1 base and J by 9 bases, with 7 bases between the two germline ends. This CDR3 is CASSIVATEQFF. The DNA for the CDR3 is TGTGCCAGTAGTATAGTAGCGACTGAGCAGTTCTTC. The complete variable domain, with remaining parts taken from reference TRBV19 and TRBJ2-1, reads DGGITQSPKYLFRKEGQNVTLSCEQNLNHDAMYWYRQDPGQGLRLIYYSQIVNDFQKGDIAEGYSVSREKKESFPLTVTSAQKNPTAFYLCASSIVATEQFFGPGTRLTVL.

The chain has TRBV7-9 and TRBJ1-2; D not certain. The V gene lost 1 base and the J gene lost 2 bases, with 11 bases spanning the gap. The CDR3 totals 15 residues. Germline CDR1 reads SEHNR; CDR2 reads FQNEAQ (reference sequence). The CDR3 loop reads CASSLGRPGNYGYTF. CDR3 nucleotides: TGTGCCAGCAGCTTAGGGAGGCCGGGGAACTATGGCTACACCTTC.

This chain connects TRBV2 to TRBJ2-1; 14 bases fit TRBD2. The ends lost 1 base at V and 4 bases at J; junction bases unmatched: 6. Germline CDR1 SNHLY, CDR2 FYNNEI. This CDR3 comprises 18 residues. The CDR3 loop reads CASSEGTSGRKLYNEQFF. The CDR3, as DNA: TGTGCCAGCAGTGAAGGGACTAGCGGGAGGAAATTGTACAATGAGCAGTTCTTC. Full variable domain (missing parts from reference TRBV2 and TRBJ2-1): EPEVTQTPSHQVTQMGQEVILRCVPISNHLYFYWYRQILGQKVEFLVSFYNNEISEKSEIFDDQFSVERPDGSNFTLKIRSTKLEDSAMYFCASSEGTSGRKLYNEQFFGPGTRLTVL.

Here the CDR3 reads CASSPPGFIGDYEQYF. Here the CDR3 DNA reads TGTGCCAGCTCACCACCGGGTTTTATCGGGGATTACGAGCAGTACTTC. The rearrangement joins TRBV18 to TRBJ2-7, with TRBD2 as a possible D gene (5 bases). The CDR3 length is 16 residues. Germline V gene sequence: CDR1 KGHSH, CDR2 LQKENI. With 0 bases removed from V and 4 bases from J, the gap between germline ends came to 16 bases.

The chain is built from TRBV6-6 and TRBJ2-5; perhaps TRBD2 as D (6 bases). The germline CDR1 and CDR2 sequences are MNHNY and SVGAGI (reference sequence). The CDR3 is 14 amino acids. Trimming stripped 0 bases from V and 4 bases from J, with 9 bases between. As DNA, the CDR3 is TGTGCCAGCAGTTACTCGCGGGGTACAGAGACCCAGTACTTC. Translating gives CASSYSRGTETQYF.

The CDR3 protein is CASSPSSRGWELFF. CDR3 nucleotides: TGTGCCAGCAGCCCCTCTAGCCGCGGCTGGGAGCTGTTTTTT. The chain joins TRBV11-2 to TRBJ2-2; TRBD2 might be the D (5 bases). The CDR3 runs to 14 residues. CDR1 and CDR2 (germline): SGHAT, FQNNGV. The V end was cut by 5 bases, the J end by 9 bases, with 16 bases between.